A selection of T cell receptor beta chains follows, all from one sample in a study of control samples from healthy donors and cancer patients. Some clones are missing from TCRdb's copy, which holds only in-frame ones; the method was immunoSEQ multiplex PCR. The sample lists about 85,000 clones; roughly 89% were seen once. The sequenced material came from blood. The receptors here all came from a woman in her fifties or sixties in good health. CDR3s include the opening cysteine and the closing phenylalanine or tryptophan.

CDR3 length | V gene | CDR3 protein
15 | TRBV6-2/TRBV6-3 | CASSYQGGFASGYTF
15 | TRBV6-6 | CASIDRVSYNSPLHF
16 | TRBV18 | CASSPPGTVAKNIQYF
15 | TRBV7-9 | CASSDRRALRNEQFF
17 | TRBV5-6 | CASSPLSGGRYTGELFF
14 | TRBV7-9 | CASSLSGQGYEQYF
12 | TRBV11-2 | CASSWIRETQYF
11 | TRBV5-8 | CASKFVYGYTF
15 | TRBV11-1 | CASSLGLAGVETQYF
13 | TRBV30 | CAWMGGSSYEQYF
18 | TRBV11-2 | CASSFLPVGQGWTGELFF
16 | TRBV29-1 | CSVVPLWDRSWGTQYF
12 | TRBV25-1 | CASSELGRWQYF